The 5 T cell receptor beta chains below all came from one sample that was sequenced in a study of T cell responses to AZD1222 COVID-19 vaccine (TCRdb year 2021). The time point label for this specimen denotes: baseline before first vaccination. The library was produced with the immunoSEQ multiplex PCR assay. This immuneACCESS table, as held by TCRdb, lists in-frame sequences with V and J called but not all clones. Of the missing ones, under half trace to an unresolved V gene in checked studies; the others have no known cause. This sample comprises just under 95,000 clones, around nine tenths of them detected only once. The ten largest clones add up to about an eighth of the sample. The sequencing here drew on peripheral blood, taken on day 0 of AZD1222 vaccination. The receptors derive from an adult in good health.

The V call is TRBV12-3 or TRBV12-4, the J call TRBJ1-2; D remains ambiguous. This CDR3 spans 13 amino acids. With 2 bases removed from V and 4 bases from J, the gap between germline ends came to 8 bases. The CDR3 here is CASSLWEGYGYTF. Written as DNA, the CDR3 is TGTGCCAGCAGTTTATGGGAGGGCTATGGCTACACCTTC.

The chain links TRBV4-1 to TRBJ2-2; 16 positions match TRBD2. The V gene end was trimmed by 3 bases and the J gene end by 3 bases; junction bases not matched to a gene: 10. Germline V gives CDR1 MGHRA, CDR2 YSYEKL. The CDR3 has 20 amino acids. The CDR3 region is CASSHPLGLAGGPHTGELFF. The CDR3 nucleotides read TGCGCCAGCAGCCATCCGCTGGGACTAGCGGGGGGGCCTCACACCGGGGAGCTGTTTTTT.

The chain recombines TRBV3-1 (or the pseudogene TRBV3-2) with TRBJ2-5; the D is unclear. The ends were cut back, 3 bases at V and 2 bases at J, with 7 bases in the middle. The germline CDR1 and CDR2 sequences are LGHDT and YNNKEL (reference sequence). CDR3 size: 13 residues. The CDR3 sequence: CASSQALQETQYF. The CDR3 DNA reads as TGTGCCAGCAGCCAGGCCCTTCAAGAGACCCAGTACTTC.

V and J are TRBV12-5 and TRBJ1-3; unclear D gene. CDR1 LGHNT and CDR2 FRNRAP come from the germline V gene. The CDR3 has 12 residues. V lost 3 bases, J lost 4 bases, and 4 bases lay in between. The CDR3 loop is CASGFNGNTIYF. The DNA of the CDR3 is TGTGCTAGTGGTTTTAACGGAAACACCATATATTTT.

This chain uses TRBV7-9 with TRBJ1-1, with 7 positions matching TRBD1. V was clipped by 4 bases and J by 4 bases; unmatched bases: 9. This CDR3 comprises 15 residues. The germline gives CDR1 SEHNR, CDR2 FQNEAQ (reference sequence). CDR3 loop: CASSSWTGGFTEAFF. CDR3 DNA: TGTGCCAGCAGCTCGTGGACAGGTGGGTTCACTGAAGCTTTCTTT. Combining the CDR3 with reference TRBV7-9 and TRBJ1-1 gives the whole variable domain DTGVSQNPRHKITKRGQNVTFRCDPISEHNRLYWYRQTLGQGPEFLTYFQNEAQLEKSRLLSDRFSAERPKGSFSTLEIQRTEQGDSAMYLCASSSWTGGFTEAFFGQGTRLTVV.